This T cell receptor (beta chain) emerged from a study of CD8+CD57+ T cells in acquired aplastic anemia. Across the whole study: The average for DNA from sorted CD4+ and CD8+ cells was about 2.9 ug. Study observations and caveats: Patients versus controls showed no significant CD8+ Simpson's diversity difference.

TCR beta VDJ combinations and CDR3 sequences were profiled from genomic DNA. TCRdb processed the reads anew with MiXCR; each CDR3 protein has one entry. This table has about 210,000 distinct CDR3 sequences, about 37% appearing once. Note on this clonotype: Its antigen remains unknown.

V lost 5 bases and J lost 6; bases outside the gene matches: 13. The V gene's germline CDR1 is WSHSY and CDR2 SAAADI. The CDR3 contains 16 residues. The V call is TRBV10-2, the J call TRBJ1-2; TRBD1 matches 9 bases. The receptor comes from a human donor in good health, serving as a control. The material sequenced was sorted CD4+, CD8+, or CD8+CD57+ T cells (not recorded which) from PBMCs. CDR3 nucleotide sequence: TGCGCCAGCAGTTCCAAACCGGGACAGGGTTATGATGGCTACACCTTC. Encoded protein: CASSSKPGQGYDGYTF.